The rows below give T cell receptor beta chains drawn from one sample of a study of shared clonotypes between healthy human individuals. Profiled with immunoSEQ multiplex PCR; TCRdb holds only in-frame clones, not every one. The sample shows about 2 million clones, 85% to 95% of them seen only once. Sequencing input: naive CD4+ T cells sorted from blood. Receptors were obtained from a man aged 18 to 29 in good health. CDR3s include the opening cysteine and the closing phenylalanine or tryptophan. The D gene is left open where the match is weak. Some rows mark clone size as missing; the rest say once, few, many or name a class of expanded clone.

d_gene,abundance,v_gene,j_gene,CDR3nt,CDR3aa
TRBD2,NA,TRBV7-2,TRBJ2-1,TGTGCCAGCAGCCCCTGGGGACTAGCGGGAGGGAATGAGCAGTTCTTC,CASSPWGLAGGNEQFF
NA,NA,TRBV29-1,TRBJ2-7,TGCAGCGTTGAAGGGGGCGGGAACGAGCAGTACTTC,CSVEGGGNEQYF
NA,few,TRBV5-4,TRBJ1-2,TGTGCCAGCAGCTTGGATAGGATCTATGGCTACACCTTC,CASSLDRIYGYTF
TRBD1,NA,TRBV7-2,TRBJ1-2,TGTGCCAGCAGCTTAGCCGGACAGGGGAACTATGGCTACACCTTC,CASSLAGQGNYGYTF
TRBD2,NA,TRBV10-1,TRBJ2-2,TGCGCCAGCAGTGAGTCGACGGGGGGGAACACCGGGGAGCTGTTTTTT,CASSESTGGNTGELFF
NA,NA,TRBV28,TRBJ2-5,TGTGCCAGCAGGTCTGCTGCGCTCGGGGAGACCCAGTACTTC,CASRSAALGETQYF
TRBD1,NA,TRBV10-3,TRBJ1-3,TGTGCCATACAGGGGACTGGAAACACCATATATTTT,CAIQGTGNTIYF
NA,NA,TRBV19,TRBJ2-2,TGTGCCAGTAGTATTACCGGGGTGTACAACACCGGGGAGCTGTTTTTT,CASSITGVYNTGELFF
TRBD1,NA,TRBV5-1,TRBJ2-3,TGCGCCAGCAGCAGGGACAGGGGGACAGATACGCAGTATTTT,CASSRDRGTDTQYF
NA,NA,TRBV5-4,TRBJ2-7,TGTGCCAGCAGCTCGGAGAGAGGGCTTAGCTCCTACGAGCAGTACTTC,CASSSERGLSSYEQYF
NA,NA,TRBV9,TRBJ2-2,TGTGCCAGCAGCGGACAGATTAACACCGGGGAGCTGTTTTTT,CASSGQINTGELFF
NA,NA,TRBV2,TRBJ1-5,TGTGCCAGCAGTTGGGGACTACCTAGTTCCCAGCATTTT,CASSWGLPSSQHF
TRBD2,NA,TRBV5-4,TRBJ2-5,TGTGCCAGCAGCTTAACTAGCGGGGGGCTAGGAGTAAAGACCCAGTACTTC,CASSLTSGGLGVKTQYF
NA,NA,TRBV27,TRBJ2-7,TGTGCCAGCGGCCGGGCAGGGGACTACGAGCAGTACTTC,CASGRAGDYEQYF
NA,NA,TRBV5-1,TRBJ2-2,TGCGCCAGCAGCTTTGGGAACACCGGGGAGCTGTTTTTT,CASSFGNTGELFF
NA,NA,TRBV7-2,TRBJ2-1,TGTGCCAGCGGCACTCATATCGAGCAGTTCTTC,CASGTHIEQFF
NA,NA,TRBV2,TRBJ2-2,TGTGCCAGCAGTGAGACAGAGGGGCTGACCGGGGAGCTGTTTTTT,CASSETEGLTGELFF
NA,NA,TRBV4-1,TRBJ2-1,TGCGCCAGCACCGTGGACCTTTACAATGAGCAGTTCTTC,CASTVDLYNEQFF
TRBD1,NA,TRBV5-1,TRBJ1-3,TGCGCCAGCAGTACTCAGGGGGGCGGAAACACCATATATTTT,CASSTQGGGNTIYF
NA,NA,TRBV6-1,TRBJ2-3,TGTGCCAGCAGGATAGGTGGGGATACGCAGTATTTT,CASRIGGDTQYF
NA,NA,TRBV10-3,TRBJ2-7,TGTGCCATCAGTGCCGGTGAGGGACTGGGGCACGAGCAGTACTTC,CAISAGEGLGHEQYF
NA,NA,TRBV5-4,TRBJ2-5,TGTGCCAGCAGGTCACCGGACAGTCAAGAGACCCAGTACTTC,CASRSPDSQETQYF
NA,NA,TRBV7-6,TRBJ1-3,TGTGCCAGCAGCTTAGAGGGTCGGACTTACTCTGGAAACACCATATATTTT,CASSLEGRTYSGNTIYF
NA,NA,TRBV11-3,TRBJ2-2,TGTGCCAGCAGCTTAGACGGGGCAGATACAGCGAACACCGGGGAGCTGTTTTTT,CASSLDGADTANTGELFF
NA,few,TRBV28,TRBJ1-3,TGTGCCAGCAGTTTATCAGGGGCTGGAAACACCATATATTTT,CASSLSGAGNTIYF
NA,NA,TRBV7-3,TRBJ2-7,TGTGCCAGCAGCTTAGGCAGGACCTACGAGCAGTACTTC,CASSLGRTYEQYF
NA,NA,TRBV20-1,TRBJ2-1,TGCAGTGCTAGTGTTTTGGCTGAGCAGTTCTTC,CSASVLAEQFF
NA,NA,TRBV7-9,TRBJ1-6,TGTGCCAGCAGCTTAGGGTCAGGCGGGTTTGGATCACCCCTCCACTTT,CASSLGSGGFGSPLHF
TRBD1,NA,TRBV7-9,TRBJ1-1,TGTGCCAGCAGCCCCGCAGGGGGCAGGACTGAAGCTTTCTTT,CASSPAGGRTEAFF
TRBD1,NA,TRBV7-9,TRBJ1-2,TGTGCCAGCAGCTTTACAGGGGTTGCTAACTATGGCTACACCTTC,CASSFTGVANYGYTF
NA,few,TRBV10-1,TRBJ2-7,TGCGCCAGCAGTGGAGGGGTCTACGAGCAGTACTTC,CASSGGVYEQYF
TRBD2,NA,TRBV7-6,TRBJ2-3,TGTGCCAGCAGCGGTGGGACTAGCGCCGGGACTAGCACAGATACGCAGTATTTT,CASSGGTSAGTSTDTQYF
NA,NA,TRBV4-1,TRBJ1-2,TGCGCCAGCAGCCAAAGGGGCGAGGGGGTAGCTAACTATGGCTACACCTTC,CASSQRGEGVANYGYTF
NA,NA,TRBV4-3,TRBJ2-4,TGCGCCAGCAGCCAAGAAGCCCTTGGACAGCAACCAAACATTCAGTACTTC,CASSQEALGQQPNIQYF
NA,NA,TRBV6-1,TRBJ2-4,TGTGCCAGCAGTGAGGGGGGGGCAGTAGGTCAGTACTTC,CASSEGGAVGQYF
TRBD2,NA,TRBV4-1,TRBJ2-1,TGCGCCAGCAGCCAAGAGGGGGGGTCCTACAATGAGCAGTTCTTC,CASSQEGGSYNEQFF
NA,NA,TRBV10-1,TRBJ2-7,TGCGCCAGCAGGAACCGGGACACGGGCTCCTACGAGCAGTACTTC,CASRNRDTGSYEQYF